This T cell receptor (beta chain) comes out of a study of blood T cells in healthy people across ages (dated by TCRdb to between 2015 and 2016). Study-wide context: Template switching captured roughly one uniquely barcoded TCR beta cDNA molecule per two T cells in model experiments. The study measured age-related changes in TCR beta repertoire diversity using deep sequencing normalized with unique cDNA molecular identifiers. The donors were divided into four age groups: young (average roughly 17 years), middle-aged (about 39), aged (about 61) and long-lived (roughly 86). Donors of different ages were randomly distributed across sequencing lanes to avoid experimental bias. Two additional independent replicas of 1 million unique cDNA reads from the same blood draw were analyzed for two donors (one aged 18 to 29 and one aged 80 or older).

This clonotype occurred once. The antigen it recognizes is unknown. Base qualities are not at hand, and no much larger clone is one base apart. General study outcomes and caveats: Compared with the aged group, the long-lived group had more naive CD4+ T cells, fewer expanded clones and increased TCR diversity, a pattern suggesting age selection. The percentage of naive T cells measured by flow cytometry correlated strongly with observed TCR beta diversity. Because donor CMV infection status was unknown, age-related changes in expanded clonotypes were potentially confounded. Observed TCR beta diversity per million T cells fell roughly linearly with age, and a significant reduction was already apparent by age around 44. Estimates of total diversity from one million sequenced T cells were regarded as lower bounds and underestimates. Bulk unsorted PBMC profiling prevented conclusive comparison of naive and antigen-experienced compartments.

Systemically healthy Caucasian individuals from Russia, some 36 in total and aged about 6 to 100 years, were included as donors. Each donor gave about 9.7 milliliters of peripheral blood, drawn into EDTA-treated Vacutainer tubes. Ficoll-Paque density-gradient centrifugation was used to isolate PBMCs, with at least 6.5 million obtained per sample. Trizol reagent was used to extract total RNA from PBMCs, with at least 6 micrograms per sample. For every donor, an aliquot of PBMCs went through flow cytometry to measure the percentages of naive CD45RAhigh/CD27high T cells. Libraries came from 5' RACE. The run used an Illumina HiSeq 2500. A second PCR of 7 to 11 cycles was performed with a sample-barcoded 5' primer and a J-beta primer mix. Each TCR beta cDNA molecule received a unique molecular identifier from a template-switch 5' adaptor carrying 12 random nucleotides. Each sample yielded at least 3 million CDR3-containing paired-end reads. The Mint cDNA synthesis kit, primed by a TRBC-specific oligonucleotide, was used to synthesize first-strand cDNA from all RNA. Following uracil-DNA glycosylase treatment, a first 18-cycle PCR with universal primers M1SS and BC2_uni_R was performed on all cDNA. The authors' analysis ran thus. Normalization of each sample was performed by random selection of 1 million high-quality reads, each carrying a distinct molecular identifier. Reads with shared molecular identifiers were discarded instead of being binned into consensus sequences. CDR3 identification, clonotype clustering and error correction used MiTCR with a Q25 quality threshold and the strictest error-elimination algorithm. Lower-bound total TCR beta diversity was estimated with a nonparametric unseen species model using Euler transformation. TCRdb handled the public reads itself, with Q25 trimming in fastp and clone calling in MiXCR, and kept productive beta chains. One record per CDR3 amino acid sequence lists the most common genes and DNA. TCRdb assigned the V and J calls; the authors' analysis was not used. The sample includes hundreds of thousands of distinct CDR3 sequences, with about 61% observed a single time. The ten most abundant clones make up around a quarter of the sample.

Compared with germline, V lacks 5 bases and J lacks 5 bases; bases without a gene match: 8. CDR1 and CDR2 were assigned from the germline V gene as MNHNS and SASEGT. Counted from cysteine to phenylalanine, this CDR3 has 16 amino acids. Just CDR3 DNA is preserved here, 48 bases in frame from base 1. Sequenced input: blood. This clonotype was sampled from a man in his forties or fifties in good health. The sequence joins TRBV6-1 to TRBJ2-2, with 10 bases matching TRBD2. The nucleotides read TGTGCCAGCAGTCCCCTTAGCGGGGGGAAGACCGGGGAGCTGTTTTTT. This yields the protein CASSPLSGGKTGELFF.